These T cell receptor beta chains were read from a single sample in a study of T cell responses to AZD1222 COVID-19 vaccine. Produced via immunoSEQ multiplex PCR; TCRdb's table is partial and in-frame only. The sample carries about 140,000 clones, roughly 90% recorded once. Sequences were derived from peripheral blood, sampled on day 0 of AZD1222 vaccination. The receptor source for this set is an adult in good health. Both conserved end residues are part of each CDR3. Each record gives: clone size, V gene, D gene, J gene, CDR3 protein, CDR3 DNA. A D gene is named only where the DNA matches it firmly. Rows give clone size only sometimes, using once, few, many, or a class for an expanded clone.

>NA|TRBV10-3|NA|TRBJ1-1
CAIRAGRADTEAFF
TGTGCCATTAGGGCAGGGCGGGCGGACACTGAAGCTTTCTTT
>NA|TRBV5-1|NA|TRBJ1-1
CASSGPGLRNTEAFF
TGCGCCAGCAGCGGCCCGGGACTTAGGAACACTGAAGCTTTCTTT
>NA|TRBV4-1|NA|TRBJ1-6
CASSQVGAGEKSPLHF
TGCGCCAGCAGCCAAGTTGGGGCAGGGGAAAAGTCACCCCTCCACTTT
>NA|TRBV20-1|NA|TRBJ2-5
CSASLGEEIQYF
TGCAGTGCTAGTTTAGGGGAGGAGATCCAGTACTTC
>NA|TRBV3-1/TRBV3-2|TRBD2|TRBJ2-2
CASSPAGEAGELFF
TGTGCCAGCAGCCCGGCGGGAGAGGCCGGGGAGCTGTTTTTT
>once|TRBV27|NA|TRBJ2-7
CASSLSRLGFGEEQYF
TGTGCCAGCAGTTTAAGTCGCCTCGGATTCGGGGAGGAGCAGTACTTC
>NA|TRBV6-5|NA|TRBJ2-7
CASSYSKPPEQYF
TGTGCCAGCAGTTACTCGAAGCCGCCCGAGCAGTACTTC
>NA|TRBV3-1/TRBV3-2|TRBD1|TRBJ1-2
CASSPGHGTGRGGYTF
TGTGCCAGCAGTCCTGGGCATGGGACAGGGAGAGGAGGCTACACCTTC
>few|TRBV28|NA|TRBJ1-3
CASSGGGRSSGNTIYF
TGTGCCAGCAGTGGGGGGGGACGGAGCTCTGGAAACACCATATATTTT
>NA|TRBV9|NA|TRBJ1-2
CASSVEEGTYGYTF
TGTGCCAGCAGCGTAGAGGAGGGCACCTATGGCTACACCTTC
>once|TRBV7-2|NA|TRBJ2-1
CASSLEGYRSYNEQFF
TGTGCCAGCAGCTTAGAGGGGTATAGATCCTACAATGAGCAGTTCTTC
>NA|TRBV29-1|NA|TRBJ1-1
CSVEDFPQMNTEAFF
TGCAGCGTTGAAGATTTTCCACAGATGAACACTGAAGCTTTCTTT
>NA|TRBV11-2|TRBD2|TRBJ2-3
CASSSRGVAGGPLDTQYF
TGTGCCAGCAGCTCCCGCGGGGTAGCGGGAGGGCCTTTAGATACGCAGTATTTT
>NA|TRBV18|TRBD1|TRBJ2-2
CASSPFKDRVVTGELFF
TGTGCCAGCTCACCCTTCAAGGACAGGGTGGTCACCGGGGAGCTGTTTTTT
>once|TRBV29-1|NA|TRBJ1-5
CSVAQGSNQPQHF
TGCAGCGTTGCCCAAGGGTCGAATCAGCCCCAGCATTTT
>NA|TRBV5-1|NA|TRBJ2-2
CASSLEKPTNTGELFF
TGCGCCAGCAGCCTAGAAAAGCCCACGAACACCGGGGAGCTGTTTTTT
>NA|TRBV10-3|NA|TRBJ2-7
CAISDSGNPYEQYF
TGTGCCATCAGTGATTCTGGGAACCCCTACGAGCAGTACTTC
>NA|TRBV6-5|NA|TRBJ1-5
CASSYTDSSNQPQHF
TGTGCCAGCAGTTACACCGACAGTAGCAATCAGCCCCAGCATTTT
>NA|TRBV11-3|TRBD1|TRBJ1-1
CASSLAGQGVFF
TGTGCCAGCAGCTTAGCGGGACAGGGGGTTTTCTTT
>once|TRBV27|TRBD1|TRBJ2-1
CASSPGTGMREQFF
TGTGCCAGCAGTCCCGGGACAGGGATGCGGGAGCAGTTCTTC
>NA|TRBV19|NA|TRBJ2-1
CACRSGLPYNEQFF
TGTGCCTGCCGGTCGGGGCTTCCCTACAATGAGCAGTTCTTC
>NA|TRBV2|TRBD1|TRBJ2-6
CASSEGWTRGPGANVLTF
TGTGCCAGCAGTGAAGGGTGGACCAGGGGGCCGGGGGCCAACGTCCTGACTTTC
>NA|TRBV7-2|TRBD1|TRBJ2-7
CASSSQTGSYEQYF
TGTGCCAGCAGCTCACAGACAGGGTCGTACGAGCAGTACTTC
>once|TRBV7-2|NA|TRBJ1-1
CASSRQGMNTEAFF
TGTGCCAGCAGCCGGCAGGGGATGAACACTGAAGCTTTCTTT
>NA|TRBV20-1|TRBD2|TRBJ2-7
CSALAGGGKYF
TGCAGTGCCCTAGCCGGCGGGGGGAAGTACTTC
>NA|TRBV6-5|TRBD2|TRBJ2-2
CASTGTTETGELFF
TGTGCCAGCACCGGGACTACTGAAACCGGGGAGCTGTTTTTT
>NA|TRBV28|TRBD1|TRBJ1-1
CASSLTGARGRRAFF
TGTGCCAGCAGTCTCACAGGGGCCAGAGGTCGTCGAGCTTTCTTT
>NA|TRBV5-1|NA|TRBJ1-1
CASSSGFNTEAFF
TGCGCCAGCAGCTCGGGATTTAACACTGAAGCTTTCTTT
>NA|TRBV19|NA|TRBJ1-2
CASRRQQGGLPGYTF
TGTGCCAGTAGGCGGCAACAGGGAGGCCTGCCCGGCTACACCTTC
>NA|TRBV7-8|NA|TRBJ1-2
CASSRGGGLGGYTF
TGTGCCAGCAGCCGAGGAGGCGGGCTGGGGGGCTACACCTTC
>NA|TRBV6-5|TRBD1|TRBJ2-7
CASSQGQGAYEQYF
TGTGCCAGCAGTCAGGGACAGGGGGCCTACGAGCAGTACTTC
>NA|TRBV2|NA|TRBJ2-3
CASSDSDIGYF
TGTGCCAGCAGTGACTCAGACATAGGGTATTTT
>NA|TRBV11-2|TRBD2|TRBJ2-3
CASSSRRQGGGATDTQYF
TGTGCCAGCAGCTCAAGACGTCAGGGCGGGGGGGCCACAGATACGCAGTATTTT
>NA|TRBV24-1|NA|TRBJ1-1
CATRGGQINTEAFF
TGTGCCACCAGGGGGGGGCAGATTAACACTGAAGCTTTCTTT
>NA|TRBV5-4|TRBD1|TRBJ1-4
CASSLSGQGSEKLFF
TGTGCCAGCAGCTTAAGCGGACAGGGGTCCGAAAAACTGTTTTTT
>NA|TRBV19|NA|TRBJ1-6
CASTPTWGTYNSPLHF
TGTGCCAGTACCCCTACTTGGGGTACCTATAATTCACCCCTCCACTTT
>NA|TRBV11-3|TRBD1|TRBJ2-7
CASSLGTGGYEQYF
TGTGCCAGCAGCTTAGGGACAGGGGGCTACGAGCAGTACTTC
>NA|TRBV29-1|NA|TRBJ2-5
CSAQRGGPGLWDF
TGCAGCGCCCAAAGGGGGGGCCCCGGGCTTTGGGACTTC
>NA|TRBV12-3/TRBV12-4|NA|TRBJ1-6
CASSFYNSPLHF
TGTGCCAGCAGTTTTTATAATTCACCCCTCCACTTT
>NA|TRBV28|NA|TRBJ2-7
CASNVRSSYEQYF
TGTGCCAGCAACGTCAGGAGCTCCTACGAGCAGTACTTC
>NA|TRBV9|NA|TRBJ1-6
CASSVGPSSYNSPLHF
TGTGCCAGCAGCGTAGGGCCTAGCTCCTATAATTCACCCCTCCACTTT
>NA|TRBV4-1|TRBD1|TRBJ1-1
CASSQMPGQYTEAFF
TGCGCCAGCAGCCAAATGCCGGGACAGTACACTGAAGCTTTCTTT
>NA|TRBV6-5|TRBD1|TRBJ1-1
CATHRGQRNTEAFF
TGTGCCACCCACAGGGGGCAGAGGAACACTGAAGCTTTCTTT
>once|TRBV6-1|TRBD2|TRBJ2-1
CASSEGGGQVNEQFF
TGTGCCAGCAGTGAGGGCGGGGGGCAGGTGAATGAGCAGTTCTTC
>few|TRBV14|NA|TRBJ2-5
CASSLGETQYF
TGTGCCAGCAGTTTAGGGGAGACCCAGTACTTC
>NA|TRBV27|NA|TRBJ1-2
CASSFRGIYGYTF
TGTGCCAGCAGTTTCCGGGGGATCTATGGCTACACCTTC
>once|TRBV6-1|TRBD1|TRBJ1-5
CASSESGGYQPQHF
TGTGCCAGCAGTGAATCAGGGGGGTATCAGCCCCAGCATTTT
>NA|TRBV6-5|NA|TRBJ1-6
CASSLALGDSPLHF
TGTGCCAGCAGTTTGGCTCTCGGGGATTCACCCCTCCACTTT
>NA|TRBV12-3/TRBV12-4|NA|TRBJ1-4
CASSSGLGKLFF
TGTGCCAGCAGTTCCGGACTTGGAAAACTGTTTTTT
>few|TRBV27|NA|TRBJ1-6
CASSLKGHHF
TGTGCCAGCAGTTTAAAGGGGCACCACTTT
>NA|TRBV19|TRBD2|TRBJ2-3
CASRTHRAGEKDTQYF
TGTGCCAGTAGGACCCACCGGGCGGGGGAGAAAGATACGCAGTATTTT
>few|TRBV12-3/TRBV12-4|NA|TRBJ1-1
CASGLQANTEAFF
TGTGCCAGCGGATTACAAGCGAACACTGAAGCTTTCTTT
>NA|TRBV12-3/TRBV12-4|NA|TRBJ1-5
CASSLQGNQPQHF
TGTGCCAGCAGTTTACAGGGCAATCAGCCCCAGCATTTT
>NA|TRBV6-4|NA|TRBJ1-1
CASSDSRFSEAFF
TGTGCCAGCAGTGACTCGAGGTTTAGTGAAGCTTTCTTT